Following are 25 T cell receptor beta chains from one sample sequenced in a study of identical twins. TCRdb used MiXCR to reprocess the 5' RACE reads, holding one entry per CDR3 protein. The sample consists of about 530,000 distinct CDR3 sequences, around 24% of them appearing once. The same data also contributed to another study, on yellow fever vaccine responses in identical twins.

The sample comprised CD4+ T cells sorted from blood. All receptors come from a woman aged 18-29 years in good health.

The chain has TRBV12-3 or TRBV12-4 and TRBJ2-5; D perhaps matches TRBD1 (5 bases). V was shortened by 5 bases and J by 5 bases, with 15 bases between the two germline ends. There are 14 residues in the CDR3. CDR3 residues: CASSQGSGAETQYF. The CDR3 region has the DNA TGTGCCAGCAGTCAAGGATCTGGGGCCGAGACCCAGTACTTC.

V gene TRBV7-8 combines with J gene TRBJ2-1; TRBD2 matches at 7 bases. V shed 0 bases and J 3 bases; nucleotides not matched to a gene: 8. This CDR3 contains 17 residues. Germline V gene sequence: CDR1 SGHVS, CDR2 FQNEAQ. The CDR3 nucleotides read TGTGCCAGCAGCTTAGCGCGCGGGAGTTTGCGCTACAATGAGCAGTTCTTC. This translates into CASSLARGSLRYNEQFF.

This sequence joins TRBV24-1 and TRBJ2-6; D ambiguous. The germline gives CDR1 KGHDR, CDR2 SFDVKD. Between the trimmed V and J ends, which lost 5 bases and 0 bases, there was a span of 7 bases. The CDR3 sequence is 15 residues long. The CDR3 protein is CATSASVSGANVLTF. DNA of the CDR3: TGTGCCACCAGTGCCAGCGTCTCTGGGGCCAACGTCCTGACTTTC.

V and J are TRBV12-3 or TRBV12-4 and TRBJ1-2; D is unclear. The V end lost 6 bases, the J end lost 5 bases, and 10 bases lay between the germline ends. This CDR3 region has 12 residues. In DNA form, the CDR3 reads TGTGCCAGCAGCAGCATTGGATATGGCTACACCTTC. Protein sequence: CASSSIGYGYTF.

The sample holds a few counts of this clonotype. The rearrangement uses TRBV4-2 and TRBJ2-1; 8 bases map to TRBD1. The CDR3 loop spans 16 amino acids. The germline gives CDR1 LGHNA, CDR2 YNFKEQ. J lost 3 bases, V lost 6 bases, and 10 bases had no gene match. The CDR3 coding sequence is TGTGCCAGCAGATCTACCGGGACAGGAAACTACAATGAGCAGTTCTTC. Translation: CASRSTGTGNYNEQFF.

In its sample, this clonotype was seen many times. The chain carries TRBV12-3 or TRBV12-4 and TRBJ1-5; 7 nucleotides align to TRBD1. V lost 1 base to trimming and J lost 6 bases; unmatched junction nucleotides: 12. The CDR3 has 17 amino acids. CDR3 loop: CASSLVVGGGKGQPQHF. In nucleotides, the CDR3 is TGTGCCAGCAGTTTAGTGGTAGGGGGCGGTAAGGGTCAGCCCCAGCATTTT.

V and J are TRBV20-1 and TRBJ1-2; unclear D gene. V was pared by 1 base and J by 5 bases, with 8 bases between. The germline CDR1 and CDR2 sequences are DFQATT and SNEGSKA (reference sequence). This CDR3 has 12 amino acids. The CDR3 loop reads CSARVQVYGYTF. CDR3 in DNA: TGCAGTGCTAGAGTGCAGGTTTATGGCTACACCTTC.

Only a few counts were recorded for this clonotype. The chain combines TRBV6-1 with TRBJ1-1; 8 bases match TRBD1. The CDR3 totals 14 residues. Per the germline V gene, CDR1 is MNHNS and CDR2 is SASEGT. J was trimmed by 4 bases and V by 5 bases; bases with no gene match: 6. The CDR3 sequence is CASSNEQGGTEAFF. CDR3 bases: TGTGCCAGCAGTAATGAACAGGGGGGCACTGAAGCTTTCTTT.

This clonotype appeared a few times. This CDR3 is CASSQVGLAEETQYF. The CDR3 DNA reads TGTGCCAGCAGCCAAGTTGGCCTAGCGGAAGAGACCCAGTACTTC. The chain joins TRBV3-1 to TRBJ2-5; TRBD2 matches at 7 bases. This CDR3 has 15 amino acids. The V segment lost 1 base and the J segment 3 bases; nucleotides outside the gene matches: 5. Per germline, CDR1 LGHDT and CDR2 YNNKEL (reference sequence).

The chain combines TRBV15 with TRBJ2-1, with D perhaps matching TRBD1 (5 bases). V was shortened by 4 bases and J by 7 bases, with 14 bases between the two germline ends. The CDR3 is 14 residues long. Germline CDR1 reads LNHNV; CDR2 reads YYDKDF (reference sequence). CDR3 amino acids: CATSTPLGRNEQFF. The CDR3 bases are TGTGCCACCAGCACCCCTCTGGGGCGGAATGAGCAGTTCTTC.

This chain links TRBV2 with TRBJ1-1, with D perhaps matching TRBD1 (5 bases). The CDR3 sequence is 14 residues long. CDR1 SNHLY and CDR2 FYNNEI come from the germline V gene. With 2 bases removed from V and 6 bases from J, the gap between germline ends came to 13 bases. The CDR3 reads CASSEKWGFPEAFF. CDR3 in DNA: TGTGCCAGCAGTGAAAAGTGGGGGTTCCCTGAAGCTTTCTTT.

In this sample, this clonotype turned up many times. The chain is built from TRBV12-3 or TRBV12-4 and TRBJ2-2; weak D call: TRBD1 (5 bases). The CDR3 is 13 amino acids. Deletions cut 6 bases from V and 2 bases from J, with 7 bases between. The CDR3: CASRGLNTGELFF. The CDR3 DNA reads TGTGCCAGCAGGGGGCTTAACACCGGGGAGCTGTTTTTT.

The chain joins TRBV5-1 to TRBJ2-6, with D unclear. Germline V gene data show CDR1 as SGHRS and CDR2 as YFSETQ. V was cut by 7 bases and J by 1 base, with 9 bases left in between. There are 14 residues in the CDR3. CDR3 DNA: TGCGCCAGCCGCATGACATCTGGGGCCAACGTCCTGACTTTC. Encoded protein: CASRMTSGANVLTF.

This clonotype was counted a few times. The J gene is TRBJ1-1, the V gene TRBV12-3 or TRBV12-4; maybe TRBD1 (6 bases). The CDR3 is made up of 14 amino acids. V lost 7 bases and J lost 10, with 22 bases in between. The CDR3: CASTSSDRLLPAFF. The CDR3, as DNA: TGTGCCAGCACCTCCTCCGACAGGCTGCTGCCAGCTTTCTTT.

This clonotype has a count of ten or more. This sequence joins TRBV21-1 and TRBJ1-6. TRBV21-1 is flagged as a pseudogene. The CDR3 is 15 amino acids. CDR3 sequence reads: CASSNRAHEGSPLHF. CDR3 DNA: TGTGCCAGCAGCAACAGGGCTCACGAGGGTTCACCCCTCCACTTT.

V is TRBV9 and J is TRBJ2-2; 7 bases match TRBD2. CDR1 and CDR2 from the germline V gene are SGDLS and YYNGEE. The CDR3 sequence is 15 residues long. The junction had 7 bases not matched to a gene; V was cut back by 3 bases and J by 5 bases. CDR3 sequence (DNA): TGTGCCAGCAGCGCCGGGACTACCTTAACCGGGGAGCTGTTTTTT. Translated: CASSAGTTLTGELFF.

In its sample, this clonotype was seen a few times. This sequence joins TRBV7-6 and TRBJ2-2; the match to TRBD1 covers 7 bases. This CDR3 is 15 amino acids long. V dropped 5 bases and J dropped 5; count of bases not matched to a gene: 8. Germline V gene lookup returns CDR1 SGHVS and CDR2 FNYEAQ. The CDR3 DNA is TGTGCCAGCAGCCCTACAGGGGAAGGGACCGGGGAGCTGTTTTTT. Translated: CASSPTGEGTGELFF.

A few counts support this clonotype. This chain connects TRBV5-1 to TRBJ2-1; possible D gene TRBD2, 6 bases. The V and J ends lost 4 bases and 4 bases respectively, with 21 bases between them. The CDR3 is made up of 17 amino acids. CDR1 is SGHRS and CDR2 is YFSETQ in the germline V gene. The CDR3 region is CASSVDGSSPSYNEQFF. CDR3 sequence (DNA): TGCGCCAGCAGCGTAGACGGGAGTTCCCCCTCATACAATGAGCAGTTCTTC. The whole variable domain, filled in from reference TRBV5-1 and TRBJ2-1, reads KAGVTQTPRYLIKTRGQQVTLSCSPISGHRSVSWYQQTPGQGLQFLFEYFSETQRNKGNFPGRFSGRQFSNSRSEMNVSTLELGDSALYLCASSVDGSSPSYNEQFFGPGTRLTVL.

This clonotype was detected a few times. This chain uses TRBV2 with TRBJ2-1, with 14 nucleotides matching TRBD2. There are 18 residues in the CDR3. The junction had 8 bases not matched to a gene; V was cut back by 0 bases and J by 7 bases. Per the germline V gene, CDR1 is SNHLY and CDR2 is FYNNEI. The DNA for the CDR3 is TGTGCCAGCAGTGAAGCGCGACTAGCGGGAGGGAAAGGGAATGAGCAGTTCTTC. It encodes CASSEARLAGGKGNEQFF.

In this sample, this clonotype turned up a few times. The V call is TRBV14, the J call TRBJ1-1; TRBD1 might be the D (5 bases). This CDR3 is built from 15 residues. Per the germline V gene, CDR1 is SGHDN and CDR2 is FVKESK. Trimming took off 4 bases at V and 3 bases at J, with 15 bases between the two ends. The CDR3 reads CASSLNGRGYTEAFF. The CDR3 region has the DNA TGTGCCAGCAGCCTGAACGGTCGGGGGTACACTGAAGCTTTCTTT.

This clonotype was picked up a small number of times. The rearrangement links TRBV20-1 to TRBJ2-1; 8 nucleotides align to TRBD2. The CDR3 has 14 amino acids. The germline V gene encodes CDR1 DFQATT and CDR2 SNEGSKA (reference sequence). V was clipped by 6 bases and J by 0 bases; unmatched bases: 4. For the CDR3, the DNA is TGCAGTGCCCCCGGGGGGGGCTCCTACAATGAGCAGTTCTTC. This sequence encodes CSAPGGGSYNEQFF.

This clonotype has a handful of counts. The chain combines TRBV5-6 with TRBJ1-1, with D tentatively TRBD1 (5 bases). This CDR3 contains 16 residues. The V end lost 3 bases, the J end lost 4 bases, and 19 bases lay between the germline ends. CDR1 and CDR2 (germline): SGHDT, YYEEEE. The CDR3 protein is CASSSPRGGSGTEAFF. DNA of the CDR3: TGTGCCAGCAGCTCCCCCCGCGGGGGATCGGGCACTGAAGCTTTCTTT.

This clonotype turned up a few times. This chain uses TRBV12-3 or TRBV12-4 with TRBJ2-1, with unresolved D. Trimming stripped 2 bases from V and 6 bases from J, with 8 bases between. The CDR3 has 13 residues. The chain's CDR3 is CASSLLSTNEQFF. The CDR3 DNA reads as TGTGCCAGCAGTTTATTATCCACCAATGAGCAGTTCTTC.

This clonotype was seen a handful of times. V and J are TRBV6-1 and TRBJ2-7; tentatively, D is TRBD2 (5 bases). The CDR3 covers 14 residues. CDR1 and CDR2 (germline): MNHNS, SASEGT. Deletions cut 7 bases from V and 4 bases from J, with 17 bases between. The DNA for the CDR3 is TGTGCCAGCAAGTCCGGCCAGCCGGGGTACGAGCAGTACTTC. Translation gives CASKSGQPGYEQYF.

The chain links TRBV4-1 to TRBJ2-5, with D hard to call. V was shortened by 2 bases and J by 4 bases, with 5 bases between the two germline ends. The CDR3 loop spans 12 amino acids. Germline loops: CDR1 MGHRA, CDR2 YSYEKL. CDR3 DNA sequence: TGCGCCAGCAGCCAAAGCGCAGAGACCCAGTACTTC. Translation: CASSQSAETQYF.